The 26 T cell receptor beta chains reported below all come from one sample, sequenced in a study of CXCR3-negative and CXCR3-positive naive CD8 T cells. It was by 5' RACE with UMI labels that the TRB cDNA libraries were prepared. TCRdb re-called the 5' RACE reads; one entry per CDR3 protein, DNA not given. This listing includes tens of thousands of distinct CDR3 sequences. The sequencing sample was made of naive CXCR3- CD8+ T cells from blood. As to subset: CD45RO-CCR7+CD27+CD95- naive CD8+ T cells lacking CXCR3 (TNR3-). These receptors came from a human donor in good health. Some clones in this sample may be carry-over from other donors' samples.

The CDR3 here is CASSLVGTPAYEQYF. The rearrangement links TRBV7-9 to TRBJ2-7; checking the TCRdb D call of TRBD1 is not possible without DNA. The CDR3 has 15 residues. Looked up from germline, CDR1 is SEHNR and CDR2 is FQNEAQ (reference sequence).

The CDR3: CSVEGKGQGDYEQYF. The chain employs TRBV29-1 and TRBJ2-7; there is no DNA to check the TCRdb D call of TRBD1. The germline gives CDR1 SQVTM, CDR2 ANQGSEA. CDR3 length equals 15 residues.

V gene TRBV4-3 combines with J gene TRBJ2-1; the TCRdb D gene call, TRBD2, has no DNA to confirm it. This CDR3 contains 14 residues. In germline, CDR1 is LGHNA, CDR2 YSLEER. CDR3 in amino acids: CASSQDQGGNEQFF.

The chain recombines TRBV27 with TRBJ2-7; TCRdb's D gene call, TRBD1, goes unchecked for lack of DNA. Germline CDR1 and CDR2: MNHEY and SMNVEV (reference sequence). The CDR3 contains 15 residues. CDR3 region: CASAVSGTGSYEQYF.

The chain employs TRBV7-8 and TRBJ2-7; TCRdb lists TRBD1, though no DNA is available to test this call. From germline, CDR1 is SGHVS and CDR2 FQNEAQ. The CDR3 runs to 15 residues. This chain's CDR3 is CASSFVGAVSYEQYF.

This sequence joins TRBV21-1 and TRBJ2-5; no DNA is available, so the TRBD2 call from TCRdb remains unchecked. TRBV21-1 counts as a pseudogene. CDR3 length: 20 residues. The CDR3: CASSRRVLAAEWEYQETQYF.

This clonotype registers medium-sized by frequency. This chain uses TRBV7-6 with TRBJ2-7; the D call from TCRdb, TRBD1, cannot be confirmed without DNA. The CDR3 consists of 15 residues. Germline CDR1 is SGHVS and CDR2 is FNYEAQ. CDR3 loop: CASSSRDIPSYEQYF.

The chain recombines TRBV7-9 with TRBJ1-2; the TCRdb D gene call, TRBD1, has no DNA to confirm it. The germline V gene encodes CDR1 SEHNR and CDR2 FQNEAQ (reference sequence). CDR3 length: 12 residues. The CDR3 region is CASTQGFYGYTF.

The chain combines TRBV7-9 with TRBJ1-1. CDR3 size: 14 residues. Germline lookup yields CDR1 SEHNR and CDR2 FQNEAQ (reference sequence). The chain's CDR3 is CASSGEGGDTEAFF. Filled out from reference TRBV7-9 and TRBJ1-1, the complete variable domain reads DTGVSQNPRHKITKRGQNVTFRCDPISEHNRLYWYRQTLGQGPEFLTYFQNEAQLEKSRLLSDRFSAERPKGSFSTLEIQRTEQGDSAMYLCASSGEGGDTEAFFGQGTRLTVV.

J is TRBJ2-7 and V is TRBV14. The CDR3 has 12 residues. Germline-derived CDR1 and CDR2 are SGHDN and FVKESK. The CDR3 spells CASSGTYYEQYF.

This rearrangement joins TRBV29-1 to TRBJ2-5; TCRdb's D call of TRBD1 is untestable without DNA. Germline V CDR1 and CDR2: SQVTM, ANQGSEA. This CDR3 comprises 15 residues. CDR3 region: CSVEPTRGRAETQYF.

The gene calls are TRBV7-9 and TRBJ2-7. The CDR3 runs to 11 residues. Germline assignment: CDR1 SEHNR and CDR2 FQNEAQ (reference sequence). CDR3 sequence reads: CASSLDHEQYF.

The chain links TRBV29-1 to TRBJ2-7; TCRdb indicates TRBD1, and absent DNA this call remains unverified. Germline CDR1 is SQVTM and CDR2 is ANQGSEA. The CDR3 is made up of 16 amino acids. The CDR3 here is CSVFLTPGTGPYEQYF.

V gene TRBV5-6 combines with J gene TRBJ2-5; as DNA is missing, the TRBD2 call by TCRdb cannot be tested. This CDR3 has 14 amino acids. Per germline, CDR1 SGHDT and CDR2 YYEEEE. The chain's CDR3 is CASSLGSGRETQYF.

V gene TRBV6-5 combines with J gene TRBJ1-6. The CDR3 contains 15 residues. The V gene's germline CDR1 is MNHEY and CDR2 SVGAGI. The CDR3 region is CASRTGDLRNSPLHF.

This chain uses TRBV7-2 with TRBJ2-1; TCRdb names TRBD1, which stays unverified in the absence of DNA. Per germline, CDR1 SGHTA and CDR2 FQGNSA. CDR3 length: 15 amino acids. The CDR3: CASSFSGGGYNEQFF. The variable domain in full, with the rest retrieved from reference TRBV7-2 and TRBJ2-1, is GAGVSQSPSNKVTEKGKDVELRCDPISGHTALYWYRQSLGQGLEFLIYFQGNSAPDKSGLPSDRFSAERTGGSVSTLTIQRTQQEDSAVYLCASSFSGGGYNEQFFGPGTRLTVL.

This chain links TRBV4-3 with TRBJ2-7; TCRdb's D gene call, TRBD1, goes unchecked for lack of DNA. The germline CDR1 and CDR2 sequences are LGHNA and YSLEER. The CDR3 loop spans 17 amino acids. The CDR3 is CASSQDDGLGPLEEQYF.

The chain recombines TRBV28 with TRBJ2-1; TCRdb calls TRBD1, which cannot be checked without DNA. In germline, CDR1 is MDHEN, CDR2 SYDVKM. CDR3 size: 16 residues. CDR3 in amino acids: CASSVDEGQAGWEQFF.

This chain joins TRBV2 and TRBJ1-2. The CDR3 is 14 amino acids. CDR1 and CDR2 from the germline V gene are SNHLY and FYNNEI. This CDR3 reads CASRSTWANYGYTF.

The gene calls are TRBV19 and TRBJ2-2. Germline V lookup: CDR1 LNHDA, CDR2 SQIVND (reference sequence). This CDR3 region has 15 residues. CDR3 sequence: CASSIWAENTGELFF. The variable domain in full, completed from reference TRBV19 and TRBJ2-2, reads DGGITQSPKYLFRKEGQNVTLSCEQNLNHDAMYWYRQDPGQGLRLIYYSQIVNDFQKGDIAEGYSVSREKKESFPLTVTSAQKNPTAFYLCASSIWAENTGELFFGEGSRLTVL.

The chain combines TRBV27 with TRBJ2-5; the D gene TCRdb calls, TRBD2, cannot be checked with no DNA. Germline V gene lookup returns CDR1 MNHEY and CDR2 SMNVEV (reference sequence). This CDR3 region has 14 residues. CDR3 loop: CASSGGGTQETQYF.

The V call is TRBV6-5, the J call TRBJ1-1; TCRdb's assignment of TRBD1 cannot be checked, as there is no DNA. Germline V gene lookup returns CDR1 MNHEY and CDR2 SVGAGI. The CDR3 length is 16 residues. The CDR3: CASSRGPTGPNTEAFF.

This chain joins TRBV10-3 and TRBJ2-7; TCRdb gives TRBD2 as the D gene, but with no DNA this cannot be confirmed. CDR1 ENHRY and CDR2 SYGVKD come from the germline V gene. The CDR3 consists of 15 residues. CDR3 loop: CAISETSGSPYEQYF.

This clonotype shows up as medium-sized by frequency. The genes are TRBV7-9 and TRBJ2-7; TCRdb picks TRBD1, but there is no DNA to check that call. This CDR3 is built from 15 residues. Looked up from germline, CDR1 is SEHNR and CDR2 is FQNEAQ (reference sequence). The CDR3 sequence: CASSQTRDRGHEQYF.

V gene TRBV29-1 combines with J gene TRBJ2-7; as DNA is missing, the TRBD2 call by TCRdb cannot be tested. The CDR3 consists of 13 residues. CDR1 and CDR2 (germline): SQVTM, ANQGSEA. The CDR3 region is CSVEGGFSYEQYF.

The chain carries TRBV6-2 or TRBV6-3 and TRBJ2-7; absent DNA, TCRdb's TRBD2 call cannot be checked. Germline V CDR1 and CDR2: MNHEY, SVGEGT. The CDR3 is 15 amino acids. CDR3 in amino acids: CASSYVASTVYEQYF.